These 22 T cell receptor beta chains originate from one sample sequenced in a study of T cell clones after liver transplantation. Data came from immunoSEQ multiplex PCR; TCRdb stores just in-frame clones and leaves some out. The table lists tens of thousands of clones, less than 85% of them singletons. Source: CD4+ T cells from blood, taken at the 22-month timepoint. The source of these receptors is a human patient who received a liver transplant. The T cells may come from the graft donor.

The chain is built from TRBV7-6 and TRBJ2-5; D remains unclear. V was cut by 5 bases and J by 2 bases, with 3 bases left in between. Germline assignment: CDR1 SGHVS and CDR2 FNYEAQ. The CDR3 sequence is 11 residues long. CDR3 bases: TGTGCCAGCAGCCCACAAGAGACCCAGTACTTC. The encoded protein is CASSPQETQYF. Together with reference TRBV7-6 and TRBJ2-5, the CDR3 gives the full variable domain: GAGVSQSPRYKVTKRGQDVALRCDPISGHVSLYWYRQALGQGPEFLTYFNYEAQQDKSGLPNDRFSAERPEGSISTLTIQRTEQRDSAMYRCASSPQETQYFGPGTRLLVL.

This clone occurred once. The J gene is TRBJ2-7, the V gene TRBV7-9; D is ambiguous. CDR3 length: 12 residues. Germline V lookup: CDR1 SEHNR, CDR2 FQNEAQ (reference sequence). V was cut by 2 bases and J by 6 bases, with 8 bases left in between. CDR3 DNA: TGTGCCAGCAGCTTAATCCAAGGCGAGCAGTACTTC. This translates into CASSLIQGEQYF.

The chain joins TRBV7-2 to TRBJ1-5, with TRBD1 matching over 9 bases. The CDR3 is 19 residues long. CDR1 is SGHTA and CDR2 is FQGNSA in the germline V gene. The ends lost 5 bases at V and 0 bases at J; junction bases unmatched: 14. The CDR3 protein is CASSLKTGGDRYSNQPQHF. The CDR3 nucleotides are TGTGCCAGCAGCCTAAAGACAGGGGGAGACCGTTATAGCAATCAGCCCCAGCATTTT.

This chain uses TRBV7-3 with TRBJ2-2; 7 bases match TRBD1. Germline loops: CDR1 SGHTA, CDR2 FQGTGA. With V trimmed by 0 bases and J by 6 bases, 1 base remained unmatched. The CDR3 sequence is 14 residues long. CDR3 nucleotide sequence: TGTGCCAGCAGCTTAACAGACAGGGCCGGGGAGCTGTTTTTT. It specifies CASSLTDRAGELFF.

J is TRBJ2-5 and V is TRBV7-2; 9 positions agree with TRBD2. Germline lookup yields CDR1 SGHTA and CDR2 FQGNSA. The ends lost 4 bases at V and 7 bases at J; junction bases unmatched: 10. The CDR3 contains 15 residues. CDR3 coding DNA: TGTGCCAGCAGCTCACAGCGGGAGGACTTCGGGACCCAGTACTTC. It encodes CASSSQREDFGTQYF. The full variable domain, completed using reference TRBV7-2 and TRBJ2-5, is GAGVSQSPSNKVTEKGKDVELRCDPISGHTALYWYRQSLGQGLEFLIYFQGNSAPDKSGLPSDRFSAERTGGSVSTLTIQRTQQEDSAVYLCASSSQREDFGTQYFGPGTRLLVL.

This clone was recorded a few times. This chain uses TRBV11-1 with TRBJ1-1; D is unclear. The CDR3 spans 13 residues. Germline loops: CDR1 SGHAT, CDR2 FQDESV (reference sequence). Trimming stripped 4 bases from V and 3 bases from J, with 9 bases between. The CDR3 here is CASSWERDTEAFF. The CDR3, as DNA: TGTGCCAGCAGCTGGGAAAGGGACACTGAAGCTTTCTTT.

The genes are TRBV5-3 and TRBJ2-7; possible D gene TRBD1, 6 bases. TRBV5-3 is known as an ORF, though its function is uncertain. CDR3 length equals 14 residues. V was pared by 4 bases and J by 0 bases, with 11 bases between. The chain's CDR3 is CARSRQGFSYEQYF. The CDR3 DNA is TGTGCCAGAAGCAGGCAGGGGTTCTCCTACGAGCAGTACTTC.

V usage is TRBV7-2 and J usage is TRBJ1-2, with D possibly TRBD1 on 5 matching bases. Trimming pared 5 bases from V and 6 bases from J, leaving 13 bases between. Germline loops: CDR1 SGHTA, CDR2 FQGNSA. CDR3 length: 13 residues. CDR3 sequence (DNA): TGTGCCAGCAGCCCCCTAGGGACGAATGGCTACACCTTC. Translating it yields CASSPLGTNGYTF.

The rearrangement joins TRBV5-5 to TRBJ2-2; D is perhaps TRBD2 (6 bases). Germline values: CDR1 SGHKS, CDR2 YYEKEE (reference sequence). V was cut by 2 bases and J by 4 bases, with 9 bases left in between. This CDR3 has 14 amino acids. This chain's CDR3 is CASSFAGLTGELFF. CDR3 DNA sequence: TGTGCCAGCAGCTTTGCGGGACTCACCGGGGAGCTGTTTTTT. The full variable domain, its missing parts supplied by reference TRBV5-5 and TRBJ2-2, is DAGVTQSPTHLIKTRGQQVTLRCSPISGHKSVSWYQQVLGQGPQFIFQYYEKEERGRGNFPDRFSARQFPNYSSELNVNALLLGDSALYLCASSFAGLTGELFFGEGSRLTVL.

V usage is TRBV18 and J usage is TRBJ2-3; TRBD1 matches at 9 bases. The V gene end was trimmed by 2 bases and the J gene end by 5 bases; junction bases not matched to a gene: 5. CDR1 KGHSH and CDR2 LQKENI come from the germline V gene. The CDR3 contains 15 residues. Here the CDR3 DNA reads TGTGCCAGCTCACCAAGGACAGGGGAGGGAGATACGCAGTATTTT. Translated, it gives CASSPRTGEGDTQYF.

V and J are TRBV9 and TRBJ2-5; the D gene is possibly TRBD1 (6 bases). The germline V gene encodes CDR1 SGDLS and CDR2 YYNGEE. CDR3 length: 15 amino acids. Trimming removed 0 bases at V and 3 bases at J, with 12 bases between. CDR3 loop: CASSVGQGQEETQYF. The CDR3 nucleotides read TGTGCCAGCAGCGTAGGGCAGGGGCAGGAAGAGACCCAGTACTTC.

This sequence joins TRBV5-1 and TRBJ2-4; weak D call: TRBD2 (5 bases). The CDR3 totals 18 residues. In germline, CDR1 is SGHRS, CDR2 YFSETQ. The germline V and J ends were trimmed by 0 bases and 0 bases, with 16 bases remaining between them. The CDR3 coding sequence is TGCGCCAGCAGCTTGGTGGGATATGATCGGGGAGCCAAAAACATTCAGTACTTC. It translates to CASSLVGYDRGAKNIQYF.

The chain recombines TRBV29-1 with TRBJ1-1; D is undetermined. Germline CDR1 and CDR2: SQVTM and ANQGSEA. The V gene lost 7 bases and the J gene lost 5 bases, with 14 bases spanning the gap. The CDR3 covers 12 residues. CDR3 in amino acids: CSAELPGTEAFF. The CDR3 DNA is TGCAGCGCCGAACTACCGGGTACTGAAGCTTTCTTT.

This chain uses TRBV7-2 with TRBJ1-6; possibly TRBD1 for D (6 bases). V lost 8 bases, J lost 6 bases, and 14 bases lay in between. Germline CDR1 reads SGHTA; CDR2 reads FQGNSA. The CDR3 runs to 14 residues. The CDR3 reads CASDPQGINSPLHF. CDR3 sequence (DNA): TGTGCCAGCGATCCTCAGGGGATTAATTCACCCCTCCACTTT.

The rearrangement uses TRBV7-8 and TRBJ1-4, with 9 bases fitting TRBD1. The CDR3 sequence is 19 residues long. Germline V gene data show CDR1 as SGHVS and CDR2 as FQNEAQ. V lost 5 bases to trimming and J lost 0 bases; unmatched junction nucleotides: 13. CDR3 nucleotide sequence: TGTGCCAGCAGCGCTCCCGGGACAGGGCTCTATGCAACTAATGAAAAACTGTTTTTT. Translating gives CASSAPGTGLYATNEKLFF.

V is TRBV6-5 and J is TRBJ2-1, with 8 bases fitting TRBD2. Germline-derived CDR1 and CDR2 are MNHEY and SVGAGI. The CDR3 has 14 amino acids. V trimming: 7 bases; J trimming: 4 bases; junction bases outside the gene matches: 6. CDR3 protein: CASMGRGAYNEQFF. As DNA, the CDR3 is TGTGCCAGCATGGGGCGGGGGGCATACAATGAGCAGTTCTTC.

The chain is built from TRBV7-2 and TRBJ1-1; 9 nucleotides match TRBD1. CDR3 length: 13 amino acids. Germline V gives CDR1 SGHTA, CDR2 FQGNSA. V gave up 5 bases and J gave up 9 bases; unmatched junction bases: 7. The CDR3 spells CASSGDRDRQAFF. For the CDR3, the DNA is TGTGCCAGCAGCGGGGACAGGGACAGGCAAGCTTTCTTT.

The rearrangement links TRBV7-8 to TRBJ2-3; 8 bases match TRBD1. The CDR3 sequence is 15 residues long. J lost 2 bases, V lost 4 bases, and 5 bases had no gene match. From germline, CDR1 is SGHVS and CDR2 FQNEAQ. The CDR3 DNA follows: TGTGCCAGCAGCTATGGGACAGGACCCACAGATACGCAGTATTTT. Translation gives CASSYGTGPTDTQYF. Supplemented by reference TRBV7-8 and TRBJ2-3, the full variable domain reads GAGVSQSPRYKVAKRGQDVALRCDPISGHVSLFWYQQALGQGPEFLTYFQNEAQLDKSGLPSDRFFAERPEGSVSTLKIQRTQQEDSAVYLCASSYGTGPTDTQYFGPGTRLTVL.

The chain is built from TRBV9 and TRBJ2-3; 8 nucleotides line up with TRBD2. CDR1 and CDR2 (germline): SGDLS, YYNGEE. V dropped 7 bases and J dropped 4; count of bases not matched to a gene: 14. This CDR3 has 16 residues. CDR3 in amino acids: CASQLLNGGASDTQYF. Here the CDR3 DNA reads TGTGCCAGCCAGTTGTTGAACGGGGGGGCCTCAGATACGCAGTATTTT.

The chain couples TRBV6-6 to TRBJ1-2; TRBD1 agrees at 9 bases. Germline V lookup: CDR1 MNHNY, CDR2 SVGAGI (reference sequence). Trimming removed 5 bases from V and 7 bases from J; junction bases left unmatched: 5. This CDR3 has 13 amino acids. CDR3 bases: TGTGCCAGCAGTCTTACAGGGGGCGGTGGCTACACCTTC. Protein product: CASSLTGGGGYTF.

V is TRBV5-1 and J is TRBJ2-7; no reliable D call. The V end lost 3 bases, the J end lost 3 bases, and 16 bases lay between the germline ends. The V gene's germline CDR1 is SGHRS and CDR2 YFSETQ. The CDR3 loop spans 15 amino acids. The CDR3 DNA reads as TGCGCCAGCAGCTACTCGGGTCAAGGTATCTACGAGCAGTACTTC. This gives the protein CASSYSGQGIYEQYF.

The V and J genes are TRBV5-6 and TRBJ1-2, with D maybe TRBD1 (6 bases). This CDR3 comprises 13 residues. V lost 3 bases, J lost 4 bases, and 10 bases lay in between. Germline lookup yields CDR1 SGHDT and CDR2 YYEEEE. CDR3 in DNA: TGTGCCAGCAGCTATACAGGGACCTATGGCTACACCTTC. Translating it yields CASSYTGTYGYTF.